Below, one T cell receptor beta chain is given with its context. V shed 0 bases and J 4 bases; nucleotides not matched to a gene: 6. The CDR3 is made up of 15 amino acids. Per germline, CDR1 SGHNT and CDR2 YYREEE (reference sequence). The data belong to a study of blood T cell repertoires in COVID-19. The method was immunoSEQ multiplex PCR; TCRdb's version includes in-frame clones alone and lacks a portion of them. The sample has 100,000 to 110,000 clones, 80% seen once. The receptor was derived from an older man with active or convalescent COVID-19. The sequenced material came from peripheral blood. This rearrangement joins TRBV5-4 to TRBJ2-5; 7 bases are a match to TRBD2. CDR3 nucleotides: TGTGCCAGCAGCTTGGTCGGGAGGTGGGCAGAGACCCAGTACTTC. This codes for CASSLVGRWAETQYF. The full variable domain, its missing parts supplied by reference TRBV5-4 and TRBJ2-5, is ETGVTQSPTHLIKTRGQQVTLRCSSQSGHNTVSWYQQALGQGPQFIFQYYREEENGRGNFPPRFSGLQFPNYSSELNVNALELDDSALYLCASSLVGRWAETQYFGPGTRLLVL.